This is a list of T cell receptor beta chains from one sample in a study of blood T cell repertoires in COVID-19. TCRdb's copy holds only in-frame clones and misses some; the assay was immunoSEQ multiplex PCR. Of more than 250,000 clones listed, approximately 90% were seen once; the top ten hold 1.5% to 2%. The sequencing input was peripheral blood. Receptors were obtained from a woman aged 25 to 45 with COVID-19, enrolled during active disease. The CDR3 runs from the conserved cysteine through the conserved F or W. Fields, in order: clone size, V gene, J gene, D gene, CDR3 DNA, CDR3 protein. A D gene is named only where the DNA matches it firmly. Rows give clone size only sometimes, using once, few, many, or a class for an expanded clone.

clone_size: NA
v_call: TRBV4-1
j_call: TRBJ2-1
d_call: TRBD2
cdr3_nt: TGCGCCAGCAGCCGGTTACTAGCGGGGGGATACAATGAGCAGTTCTTC
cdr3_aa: CASSRLLAGGYNEQFF

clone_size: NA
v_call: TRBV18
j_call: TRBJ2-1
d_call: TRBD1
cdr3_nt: TGTGCCAGCTCACCAACGGCAGGGGGAAGTAATGAGCAGTTCTTC
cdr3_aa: CASSPTAGGSNEQFF

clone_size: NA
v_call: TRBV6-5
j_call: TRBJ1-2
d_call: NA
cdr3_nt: TGTGCCAGCAGCCGACAGTCCTTTGGCTATGGCTACACCTTC
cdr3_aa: CASSRQSFGYGYTF

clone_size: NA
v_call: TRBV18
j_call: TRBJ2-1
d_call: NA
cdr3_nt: TGTGCCAGCTCACCACAGAACAGCCCCTACAATGAGCAGTTCTTC
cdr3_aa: CASSPQNSPYNEQFF

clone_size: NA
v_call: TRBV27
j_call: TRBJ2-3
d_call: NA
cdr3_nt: TGTGCCAGCAGTTTGGCGGGGTCAACAGATACGCAGTATTTT
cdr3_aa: CASSLAGSTDTQYF

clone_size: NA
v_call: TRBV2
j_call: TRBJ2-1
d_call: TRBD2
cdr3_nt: TGTGCCAGCAGTGTAAGCGGGGGGCTCTCCTACAATGAGCAGTTCTTC
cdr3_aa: CASSVSGGLSYNEQFF

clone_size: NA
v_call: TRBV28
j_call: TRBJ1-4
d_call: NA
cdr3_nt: NA
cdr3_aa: CASSFLAEKLFF

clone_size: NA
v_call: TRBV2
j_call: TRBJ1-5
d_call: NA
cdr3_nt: TGTGCCAGCAGTTACCCGGGTGATCAGCCCCAGCATTTT
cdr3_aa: CASSYPGDQPQHF

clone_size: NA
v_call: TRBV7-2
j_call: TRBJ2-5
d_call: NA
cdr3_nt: TGTGCCAGCAGCTTAGGGACTACCTTGGGGGAGACCCAGTACTTC
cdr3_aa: CASSLGTTLGETQYF

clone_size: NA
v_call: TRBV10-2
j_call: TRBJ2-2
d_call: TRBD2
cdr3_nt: TGCGCCAGCAGTTTAGGACTAGCGGGGGGCTACACCGGGGAGCTGTTTTTT
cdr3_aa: CASSLGLAGGYTGELFF

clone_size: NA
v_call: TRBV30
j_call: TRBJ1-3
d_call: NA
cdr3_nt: TGTGCCTGGGCCACAATAGCGGGAAACACCATATATTTT
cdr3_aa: CAWATIAGNTIYF

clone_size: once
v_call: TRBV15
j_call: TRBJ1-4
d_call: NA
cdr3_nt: TGTGCCACCAGCAGAGATCGAACAGGGAGAGATGAAAAACTGTTTTTT
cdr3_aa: CATSRDRTGRDEKLFF

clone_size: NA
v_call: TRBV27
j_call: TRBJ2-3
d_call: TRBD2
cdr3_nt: TGTGCCAGCAGTACACTAGCGGGGGGGCGGGGCACAGATACGCAGTATTTT
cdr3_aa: CASSTLAGGRGTDTQYF

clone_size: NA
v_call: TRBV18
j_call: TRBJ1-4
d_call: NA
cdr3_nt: TGTGCCAGCTCACCACAAGGTACACAGAGTGAAAAACTGTTTTTT
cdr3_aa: CASSPQGTQSEKLFF

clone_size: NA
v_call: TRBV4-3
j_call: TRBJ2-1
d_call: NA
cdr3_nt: TGCGCCAGCAGCCAAGATGAGGCCTTTTATAACAATGAGCAGTTCTTC
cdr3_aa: CASSQDEAFYNNEQFF

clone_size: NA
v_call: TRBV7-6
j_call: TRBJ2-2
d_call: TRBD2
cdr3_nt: TGTGCCAGCAGCTTGGCTCTAGCGGGGTATTCCGGGGAGCTGTTTTTT
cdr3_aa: CASSLALAGYSGELFF

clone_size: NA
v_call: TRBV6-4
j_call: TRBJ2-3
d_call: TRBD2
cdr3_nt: TGTGCCAGCAGTGAAGTCGCCTCGGGGGGGCACGGCACAGATACGCAGTATTTT
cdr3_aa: CASSEVASGGHGTDTQYF

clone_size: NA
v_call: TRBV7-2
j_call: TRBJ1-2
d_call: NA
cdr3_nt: TGTGCCAGCAGCTTTAGGGGGGGCTATGGCTACACCTTC
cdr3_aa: CASSFRGGYGYTF

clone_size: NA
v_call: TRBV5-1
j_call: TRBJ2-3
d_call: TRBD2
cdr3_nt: TGCGCCAGCAGCTCTAGCGGGGGCACAGATACGCAGTATTTT
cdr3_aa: CASSSSGGTDTQYF

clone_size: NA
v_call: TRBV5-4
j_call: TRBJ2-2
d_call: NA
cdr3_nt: TGTGCCAGCAGCCCGCAGGGAGGTTCCGGGGAGCTGTTTTTT
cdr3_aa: CASSPQGGSGELFF

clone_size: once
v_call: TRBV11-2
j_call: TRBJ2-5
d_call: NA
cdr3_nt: TGTGCCAGCGGTAAAAGGTCGGGGTATCCGGAGACCCAGTACTTC
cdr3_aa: CASGKRSGYPETQYF

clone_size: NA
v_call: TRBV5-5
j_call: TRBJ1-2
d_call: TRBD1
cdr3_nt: TGTGCCACCTTGGACAGGGCCGGGGGCTACACCTTC
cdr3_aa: CATLDRAGGYTF